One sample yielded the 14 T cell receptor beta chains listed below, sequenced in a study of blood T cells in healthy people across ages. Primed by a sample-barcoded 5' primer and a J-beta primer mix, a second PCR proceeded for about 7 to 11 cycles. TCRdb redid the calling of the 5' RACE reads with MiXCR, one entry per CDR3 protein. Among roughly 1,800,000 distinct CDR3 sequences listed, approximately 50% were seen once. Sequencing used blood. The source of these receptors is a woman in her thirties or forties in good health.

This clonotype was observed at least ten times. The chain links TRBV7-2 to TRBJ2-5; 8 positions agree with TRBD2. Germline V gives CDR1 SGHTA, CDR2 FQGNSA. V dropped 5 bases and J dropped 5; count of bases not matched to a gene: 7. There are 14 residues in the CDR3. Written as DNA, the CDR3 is TGTGCCAGCAGCCGCACTAGCGGCGTCGAGACCCAGTACTTC. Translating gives CASSRTSGVETQYF. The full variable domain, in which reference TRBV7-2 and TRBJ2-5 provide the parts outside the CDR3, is GAGVSQSPSNKVTEKGKDVELRCDPISGHTALYWYRQSLGQGLEFLIYFQGNSAPDKSGLPSDRFSAERTGGSVSTLTIQRTQQEDSAVYLCASSRTSGVETQYFGPGTRLLVL.

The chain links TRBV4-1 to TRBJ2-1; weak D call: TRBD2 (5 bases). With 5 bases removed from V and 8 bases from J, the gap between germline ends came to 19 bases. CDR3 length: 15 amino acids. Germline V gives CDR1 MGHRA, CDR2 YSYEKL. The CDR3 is CASSRIEGLGDEQFF. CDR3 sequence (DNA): TGCGCCAGCAGCAGAATCGAGGGCCTGGGTGATGAGCAGTTCTTC.

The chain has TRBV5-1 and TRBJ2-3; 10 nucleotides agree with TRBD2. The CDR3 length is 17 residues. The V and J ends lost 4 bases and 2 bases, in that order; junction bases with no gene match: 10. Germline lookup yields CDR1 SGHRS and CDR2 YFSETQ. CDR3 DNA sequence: TGCGCCAGCAGCGAAGGAAGGACTAGCGGAGACACAGATACGCAGTATTTT. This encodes CASSEGRTSGDTDTQYF.

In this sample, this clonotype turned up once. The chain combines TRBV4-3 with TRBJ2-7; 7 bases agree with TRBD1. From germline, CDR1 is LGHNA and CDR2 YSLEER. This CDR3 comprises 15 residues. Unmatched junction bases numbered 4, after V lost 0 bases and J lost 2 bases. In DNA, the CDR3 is TGCGCCAGCAGCCAAGATAGGGGGACAGCCTACGAGCAGTACTTC. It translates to CASSQDRGTAYEQYF.

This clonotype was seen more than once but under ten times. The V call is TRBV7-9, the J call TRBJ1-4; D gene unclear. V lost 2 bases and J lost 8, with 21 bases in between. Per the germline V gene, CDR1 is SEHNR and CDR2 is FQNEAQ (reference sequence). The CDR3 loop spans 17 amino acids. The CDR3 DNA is TGTGCCAGCAGCTTAAGTGGGCGGACTAATGTGGGGGAAAAACTGTTTTTT. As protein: CASSLSGRTNVGEKLFF.

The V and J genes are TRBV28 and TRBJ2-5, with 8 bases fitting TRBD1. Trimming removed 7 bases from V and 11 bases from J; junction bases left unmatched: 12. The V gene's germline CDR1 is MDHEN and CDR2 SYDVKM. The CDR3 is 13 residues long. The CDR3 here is CASIGTGFWEQYF. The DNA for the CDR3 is TGTGCCAGCATCGGGACAGGCTTTTGGGAGCAGTACTTC.

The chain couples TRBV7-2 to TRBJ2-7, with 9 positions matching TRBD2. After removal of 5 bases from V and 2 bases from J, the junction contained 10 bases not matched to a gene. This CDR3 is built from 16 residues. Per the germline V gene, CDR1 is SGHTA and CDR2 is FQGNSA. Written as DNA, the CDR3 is TGTGCCAGCAGCCGATCCCCCCTAGCGGGGCCCTACGAGCAGTACTTC. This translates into CASSRSPLAGPYEQYF.

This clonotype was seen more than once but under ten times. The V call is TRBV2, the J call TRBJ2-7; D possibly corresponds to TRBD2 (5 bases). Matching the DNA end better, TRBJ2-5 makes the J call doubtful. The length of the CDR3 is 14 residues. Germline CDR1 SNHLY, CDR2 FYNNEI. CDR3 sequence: CASSEVGSGETQYF. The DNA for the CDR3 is TGTGCCAGCAGTGAGGTTGGCAGCGGAGAGACCCAGTACTTC.

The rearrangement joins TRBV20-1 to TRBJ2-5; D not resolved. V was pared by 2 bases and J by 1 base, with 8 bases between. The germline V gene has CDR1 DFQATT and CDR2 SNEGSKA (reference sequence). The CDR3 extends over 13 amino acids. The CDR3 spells CSARRHLQETQYF. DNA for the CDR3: TGCAGTGCTAGAAGACACCTCCAAGAGACCCAGTACTTC.

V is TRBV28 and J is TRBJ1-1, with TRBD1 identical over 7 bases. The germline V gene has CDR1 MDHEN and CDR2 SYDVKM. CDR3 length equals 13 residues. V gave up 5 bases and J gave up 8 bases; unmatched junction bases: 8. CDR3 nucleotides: TGTGCCAGCAGTCCTTTCTCGGGACAGGAAGCTTTCTTT. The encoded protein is CASSPFSGQEAFF.

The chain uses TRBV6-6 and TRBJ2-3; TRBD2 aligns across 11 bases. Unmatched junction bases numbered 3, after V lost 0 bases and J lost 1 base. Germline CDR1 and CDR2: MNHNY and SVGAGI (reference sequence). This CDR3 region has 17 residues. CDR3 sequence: CASSYSPTSGGTDTQYF. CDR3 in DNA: TGTGCCAGCAGTTACTCTCCGACTAGCGGGGGCACAGATACGCAGTATTTT.

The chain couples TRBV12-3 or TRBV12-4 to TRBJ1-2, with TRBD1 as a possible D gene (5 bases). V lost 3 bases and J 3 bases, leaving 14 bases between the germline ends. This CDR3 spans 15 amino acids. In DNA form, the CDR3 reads TGTGCCAGCAGTTTTCGGGGGGGTCAGTACTATGGCTACACCTTC. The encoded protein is CASSFRGGQYYGYTF.

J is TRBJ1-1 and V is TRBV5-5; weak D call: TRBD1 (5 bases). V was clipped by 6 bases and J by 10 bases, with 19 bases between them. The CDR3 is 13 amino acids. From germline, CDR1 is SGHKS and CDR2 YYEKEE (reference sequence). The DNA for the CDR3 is TGTGCCAGCACCCCCCAGGGCCCGCTCGGAGCTTTCTTT. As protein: CASTPQGPLGAFF.

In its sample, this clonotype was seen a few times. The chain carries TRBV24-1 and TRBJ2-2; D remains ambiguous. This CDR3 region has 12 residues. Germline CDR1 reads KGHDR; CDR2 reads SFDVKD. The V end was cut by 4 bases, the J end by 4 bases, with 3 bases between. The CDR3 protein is CATSEFTGELFF. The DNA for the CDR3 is TGTGCCACCAGTGAATTCACCGGGGAGCTGTTTTTT.